The 10 T cell receptor beta chains below all came from one sample that was sequenced in a study of T cell responses to AZD1222 COVID-19 vaccine. Using immunoSEQ multiplex PCR, the repertoire was profiled, and TCRdb retains in-frame clones only, with some absent. The table shows approximately 110,000 clones, with about 85% occurring only once. The sample in question was peripheral blood, obtained on day 0 of AZD1222 vaccination. The receptors shown here come from an adult in good health.

V and J are TRBV7-8 and TRBJ1-4; D call uncertain. Per the germline V gene, CDR1 is SGHVS and CDR2 is FQNEAQ. Trimming took 4 bases from V and 0 from J, leaving 12 bases between them. This CDR3 contains 16 residues. CDR3 residues: CASSSDRPATNEKLFF. CDR3 DNA: TGTGCCAGCAGCTCGGACCGCCCTGCAACTAATGAAAAACTGTTTTTT.

The chain has TRBV5-6 and TRBJ1-5; a possible D gene is TRBD1 (6 bases). Germline CDR1 and CDR2: SGHDT and YYEEEE. Trimming cost V 0 bases and J 3 bases, with 10 bases left between them. The CDR3 runs 15 residues. In DNA, the CDR3 is TGTGCCAGCAGCTTGGGTCCAGGGGTCAATCAGCCCCAGCATTTT. Protein: CASSLGPGVNQPQHF. The variable domain in full, with the rest retrieved from reference TRBV5-6 and TRBJ1-5, is DAGVTQSPTHLIKTRGQQVTLRCSPKSGHDTVSWYQQALGQGPQFIFQYYEEEERQRGNFPDRFSGHQFPNYSSELNVNALLLGDSALYLCASSLGPGVNQPQHFGDGTRLSIL.

This chain connects TRBV19 to TRBJ1-6; a weak D match, TRBD1 (5 bases). Trimming pared 4 bases from V and 9 bases from J, leaving 16 bases between. Germline lookup yields CDR1 LNHDA and CDR2 SQIVND (reference sequence). CDR3 length equals 15 residues. CDR3 loop: CASSTRGLTGSPLHF. The CDR3 DNA reads as TGTGCCAGTAGTACTCGGGGCCTTACAGGTTCACCCCTCCACTTT.

This clone was seen only a few times. This rearrangement joins TRBV11-2 to TRBJ2-7; D unresolved. CDR1 SGHAT and CDR2 FQNNGV come from the germline V gene. Trimming took off 5 bases at V and 3 bases at J, with 11 bases between the two ends. CDR3 size: 13 residues. CDR3 DNA sequence: TGTGCCAGCAGCCCATCCGCGGTCTACGAGCAGTACTTC. Translation: CASSPSAVYEQYF.

The rearrangement joins TRBV9 to TRBJ2-1; D is unclear. From germline, CDR1 is SGDLS and CDR2 YYNGEE. This CDR3 is built from 15 residues. V lost 3 bases to trimming and J lost 0 bases, with 10 bases between them. The CDR3 loop is CASSGRLSSYNEQFF. The CDR3 DNA reads TGTGCCAGCAGCGGCCGACTTAGCTCCTACAATGAGCAGTTCTTC.

V and J are TRBV5-6 and TRBJ1-4, with 7 nucleotides matching TRBD1. Germline assignment: CDR1 SGHDT and CDR2 YYEEEE. V was pared by 4 bases and J by 8 bases, with 8 bases of the junction left unmatched. This CDR3 spans 14 amino acids. As DNA, the CDR3 is TGTGCCAGCAGCCTCCGGGACAGCGGGGAAAAACTGTTTTTT. Encoded protein: CASSLRDSGEKLFF.

This sequence joins TRBV30 and TRBJ1-3; D call uncertain. CDR1 and CDR2 (germline): GTSNPN, SVGIG (reference sequence). Trimming pared 2 bases from V and 9 bases from J, leaving 11 bases between. The CDR3 sequence is 12 residues long. DNA of the CDR3: TGTGCCTGGAGTAGCAGTAGCAGCACCATATATTTT. Its protein product is CAWSSSSSTIYF.

The gene calls are TRBV24-1 and TRBJ2-3, with 7 bases fitting TRBD2. Germline loops: CDR1 KGHDR, CDR2 SFDVKD. The CDR3 covers 15 residues. Trimming at V came to 0 bases and at J to 7 bases, leaving 6 bases not matched to a gene. CDR3 amino acids: CATSDLGSGLYTQYF. Here the CDR3 DNA reads TGTGCCACCAGTGATTTGGGTAGCGGGCTCTATACGCAGTATTTT.

As DNA, the CDR3 is TGTGCCAGCATAGGGGTAGGAAACACCATATATTTT. This codes for CASIGVGNTIYF. The J gene is TRBJ1-3, the V gene TRBV12-3 or TRBV12-4, with a possible D match to TRBD1 (5 bases). V lost 7 bases to trimming and J lost 4 bases, with 8 bases between them. The length of the CDR3 is 12 residues.

DNA for the CDR3: TGTGCCAGCAGCGTAGGACAGGGATTGTACGAGCAGTACTTC. Residues: CASSVGQGLYEQYF. The rearrangement uses TRBV7-2 and TRBJ2-7; 8 nucleotides line up with TRBD1. The CDR3 covers 14 residues. The germline CDR1 and CDR2 sequences are SGHTA and FQGNSA. The ends lost 5 bases at V and 4 bases at J; junction bases unmatched: 7.